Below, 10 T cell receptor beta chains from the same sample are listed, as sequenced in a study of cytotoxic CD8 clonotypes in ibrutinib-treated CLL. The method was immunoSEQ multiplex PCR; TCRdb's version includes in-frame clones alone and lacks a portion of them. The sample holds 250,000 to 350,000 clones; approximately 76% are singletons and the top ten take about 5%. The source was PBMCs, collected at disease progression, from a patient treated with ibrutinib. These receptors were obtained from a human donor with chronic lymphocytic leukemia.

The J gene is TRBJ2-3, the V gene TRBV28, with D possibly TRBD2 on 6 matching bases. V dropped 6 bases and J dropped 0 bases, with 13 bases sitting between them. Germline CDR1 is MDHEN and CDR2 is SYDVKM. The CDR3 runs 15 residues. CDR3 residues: CASRPQDYSTDTQYF. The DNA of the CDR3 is TGTGCCAGCAGGCCCCAGGACTATAGCACAGATACGCAGTATTTT.

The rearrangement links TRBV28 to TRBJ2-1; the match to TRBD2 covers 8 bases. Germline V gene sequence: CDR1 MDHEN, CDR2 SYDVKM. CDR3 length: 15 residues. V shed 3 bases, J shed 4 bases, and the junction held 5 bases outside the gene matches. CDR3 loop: CASSFSREGYNEQFF. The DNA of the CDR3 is TGTGCCAGCAGTTTCAGTCGGGAGGGTTACAATGAGCAGTTCTTC.

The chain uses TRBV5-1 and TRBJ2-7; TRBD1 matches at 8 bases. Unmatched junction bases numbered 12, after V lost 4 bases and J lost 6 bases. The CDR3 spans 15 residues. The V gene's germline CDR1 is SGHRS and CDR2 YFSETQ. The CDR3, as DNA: TGCGCCAGCAGCCCATTCGGGACAGGTCCTCTCGAGCAGTACTTC. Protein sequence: CASSPFGTGPLEQYF.

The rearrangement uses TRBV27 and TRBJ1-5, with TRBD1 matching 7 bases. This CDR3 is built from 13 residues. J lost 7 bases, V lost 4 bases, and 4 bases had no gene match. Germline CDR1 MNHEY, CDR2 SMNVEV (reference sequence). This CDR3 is CASSYHRGQPQHF. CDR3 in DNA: TGTGCCAGCAGTTACCACAGGGGACAGCCCCAGCATTTT.

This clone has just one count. The CDR3 sequence: CASSEALAGGNEQFF. CDR3 DNA sequence: TGTGCCAGCAGTGAGGCTCTAGCGGGGGGCAATGAGCAGTTCTTC. The gene calls are TRBV2 and TRBJ2-1; 11 bases match TRBD2. The germline V gene encodes CDR1 SNHLY and CDR2 FYNNEI. V lost 3 bases and J lost 6; bases outside the gene matches: 4. The CDR3 sequence is 15 residues long.

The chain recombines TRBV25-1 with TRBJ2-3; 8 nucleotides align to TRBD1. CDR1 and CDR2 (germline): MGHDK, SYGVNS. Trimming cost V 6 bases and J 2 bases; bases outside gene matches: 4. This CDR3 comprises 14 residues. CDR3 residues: CASRRTGPTDTQYF. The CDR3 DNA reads TGTGCCAGCAGACGGACAGGGCCCACAGATACGCAGTATTTT.

DNA for the CDR3: TGTGCCAGCAGCGTAGAGAGGTCGACATATAACACAGATACGCAGTATTTT. Encoded protein: CASSVERSTYNTDTQYF. The rearrangement joins TRBV9 to TRBJ2-3; D is undetermined. This CDR3 is 17 amino acids long. CDR1 is SGDLS, CDR2 YYNGEE, per germline. Trimming removed 0 bases from V and 2 bases from J, with 16 bases in between.

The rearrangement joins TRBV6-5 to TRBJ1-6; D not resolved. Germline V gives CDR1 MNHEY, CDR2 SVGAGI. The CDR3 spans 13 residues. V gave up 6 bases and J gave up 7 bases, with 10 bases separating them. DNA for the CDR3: TGTGCCAGCAGCTTCCGAGGGAATTCACCCCTCCACTTT. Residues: CASSFRGNSPLHF.

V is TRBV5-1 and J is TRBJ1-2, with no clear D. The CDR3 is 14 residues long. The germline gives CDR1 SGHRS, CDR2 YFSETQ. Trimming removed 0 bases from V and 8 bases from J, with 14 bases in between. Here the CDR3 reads CASSLAGPALGYTF. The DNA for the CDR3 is TGCGCCAGCAGCTTGGCAGGCCCTGCTCTGGGCTACACCTTC.

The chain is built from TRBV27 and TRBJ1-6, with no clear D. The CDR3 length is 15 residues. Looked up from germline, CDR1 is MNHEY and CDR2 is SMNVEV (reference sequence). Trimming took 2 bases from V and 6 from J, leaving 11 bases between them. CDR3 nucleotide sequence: TGTGCCAGCAGTTTAGGTCCACCGACTAATTCACCCCTCCACTTT. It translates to CASSLGPPTNSPLHF.